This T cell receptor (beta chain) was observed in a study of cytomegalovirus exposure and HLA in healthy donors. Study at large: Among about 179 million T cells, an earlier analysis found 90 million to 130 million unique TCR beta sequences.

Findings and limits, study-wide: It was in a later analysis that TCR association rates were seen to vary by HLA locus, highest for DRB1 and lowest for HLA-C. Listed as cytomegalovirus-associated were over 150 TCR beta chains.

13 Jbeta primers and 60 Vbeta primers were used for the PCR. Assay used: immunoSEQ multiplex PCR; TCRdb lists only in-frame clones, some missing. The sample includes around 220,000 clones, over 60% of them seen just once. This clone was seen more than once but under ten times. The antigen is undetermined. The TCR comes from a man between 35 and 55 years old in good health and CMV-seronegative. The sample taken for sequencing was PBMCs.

CDR3 sequence (DNA): TGTGCCAGCAGCTCCGGGAGAGGGGGCCCGAACACTGAAGCTTTCTTT. Amino acids: CASSSGRGGPNTEAFF. The chain has TRBV11-1 and TRBJ1-1, with TRBD1 matching over 7 bases. CDR3 length: 16 residues. CDR1 SGHAT and CDR2 FQDESV come from the germline V gene (reference sequence). V dropped 4 bases and J dropped 1; count of bases not matched to a gene: 9.